Each of the 25 T cell receptor beta chains below was sequenced from the same sample in a study of chemoradiotherapy in HPV16-positive cancers. Here immunoSEQ multiplex PCR was the method, and the copy in TCRdb shows in-frame clones only, minus some. This table holds tens of thousands of clones, around four fifths found once. The specimen comprised blood, sampled from a patient who underwent chemoradiotherapy. Source of these receptors: a human donor with HPV-associated anogenital cancer.

The chain recombines TRBV30 with TRBJ2-5; 9 positions agree with TRBD2. Per the germline V gene, CDR1 is GTSNPN and CDR2 is SVGIG (reference sequence). The CDR3 has 16 residues. Unmatched junction bases numbered 10, after V lost 0 bases and J lost 5 bases. The CDR3 loop reads CAWSVRLAGGPETQYF. The CDR3 bases are TGTGCCTGGAGTGTACGGTTGGCGGGGGGGCCGGAGACCCAGTACTTC.

V and J are TRBV6-5 and TRBJ1-1; 7 nucleotides align to TRBD1. V lost 2 bases, J lost 5 bases, and 5 bases stayed unmatched. Germline values: CDR1 MNHEY, CDR2 SVGAGI. There are 14 residues in the CDR3. CDR3 protein: CASSYQPGGTEAFF. The CDR3 region has the DNA TGTGCCAGCAGTTACCAGCCAGGGGGAACTGAAGCTTTCTTT.

This clone was found once. The chain is built from TRBV29-1 and TRBJ2-7, with 8 bases identical to TRBD2. After removal of 7 bases from V and 6 bases from J, the junction contained 8 bases not matched to a gene. The germline V gene has CDR1 SQVTM and CDR2 ANQGSEA. The CDR3 is made up of 12 amino acids. CDR3 nucleotide sequence: TGCAGCGCCACGAGCGGGGGTTCCGAGCAGTACTTC. It encodes CSATSGGSEQYF.

The chain employs TRBV5-1 and TRBJ2-7; D remains ambiguous. This CDR3 has 12 amino acids. V lost 4 bases, J lost 3 bases, and 8 bases lay in between. Germline CDR1 SGHRS, CDR2 YFSETQ. In nucleotides, the CDR3 is TGCGCCAGCAGCGCCGACCTCTACGAGCAGTACTTC. Residues: CASSADLYEQYF.

This clone was observed a handful of times. The chain employs TRBV5-1 and TRBJ1-2; D gene unclear. The CDR3 extends over 13 amino acids. Germline-derived CDR1 and CDR2 are SGHRS and YFSETQ. Trimming stripped 0 bases from V and 3 bases from J, with 6 bases between. CDR3 DNA: TGCGCCAGCAGCTTGGTCTCAGACTATGGCTACACCTTC. Translation gives CASSLVSDYGYTF.

The sample holds one count of this clone. The chain joins TRBV5-1 to TRBJ1-1; D unresolved. Between the trimmed V and J ends, which lost 2 bases and 1 base, there was a span of 9 bases. The CDR3 runs 14 residues. Germline CDR1 reads SGHRS; CDR2 reads YFSETQ. DNA of the CDR3: TGCGCCAGCAGCTTCAGCTCTTCGAACACTGAAGCTTTCTTT. It is translated as CASSFSSSNTEAFF.

This chain uses TRBV7-8 with TRBJ1-1, with D maybe TRBD1 (6 bases). Germline V gives CDR1 SGHVS, CDR2 FQNEAQ. This CDR3 spans 15 amino acids. Trimming took off 1 base at V and 1 base at J, with 10 bases between the two ends. CDR3 nucleotide sequence: TGTGCCAGCAGCTTAGACGGACAGAAGAACACTGAAGCTTTCTTT. As protein: CASSLDGQKNTEAFF.

The rearrangement links TRBV5-1 to TRBJ2-7, with 9 bases aligning to TRBD1. The CDR3 runs 14 residues. Germline V gene data show CDR1 as SGHRS and CDR2 as YFSETQ. With V trimmed by 1 base and J by 6 bases, 5 bases remained unmatched. The DNA of the CDR3 is TGCGCCAGCAGCTTGACAGGGGGCTCCGGCGAGCAGTACTTC. Its translation is CASSLTGGSGEQYF.

This clone was observed once. V gene TRBV29-1 combines with J gene TRBJ2-6; D perhaps matches TRBD2 (6 bases). The V end lost 5 bases, the J end lost 1 base, and 15 bases lay between the germline ends. CDR1 and CDR2 (germline): SQVTM, ANQGSEA. CDR3 size: 16 residues. The CDR3 DNA is TGCAGCGTTTCAGCGGTAGGACTATCTGGGGCCAACGTCCTGACTTTC. This gives the protein CSVSAVGLSGANVLTF.

The chain is built from TRBV4-2 and TRBJ1-4; TRBD1 matches 7 bases. CDR1 is LGHNA, CDR2 YNFKEQ, per germline. The V gene end was trimmed by 0 bases and the J gene end by 3 bases; junction bases not matched to a gene: 4. The CDR3 contains 16 residues. CDR3 amino acids: CASSQDRDRPNEKLFF. DNA for the CDR3: TGTGCCAGCAGCCAAGATCGGGACAGACCTAATGAAAAACTGTTTTTT.

The chain employs TRBV4-3 and TRBJ2-2; no clear D gene. Germline V gene sequence: CDR1 LGHNA, CDR2 YSLEER. This CDR3 has 15 amino acids. Trimming left V 3 bases short and J 6 bases short, with 14 bases between. The CDR3 sequence: CASSQIGTGSGELFF. As DNA, the CDR3 is TGCGCCAGCAGCCAGATCGGAACGGGTTCCGGGGAGCTGTTTTTT.

The chain employs TRBV9 and TRBJ1-6; 10 bases match TRBD1. The CDR3 runs 19 residues. The V segment lost 3 bases and the J segment 0 bases; nucleotides outside the gene matches: 9. Germline CDR1 reads SGDLS; CDR2 reads YYNGEE. CDR3 DNA sequence: TGTGCCAGCAGCGGAATCCGGGACAGGGGCCACTCCTATAATTCACCCCTCCACTTT. Encoded protein: CASSGIRDRGHSYNSPLHF.

The rearrangement uses TRBV4-3 and TRBJ1-6; D perhaps matches TRBD1 (6 bases). The CDR3 is 17 amino acids. V gave up 2 bases and J gave up 5 bases, with 16 bases separating them. Germline-derived CDR1 and CDR2 are LGHNA and YSLEER. The chain's CDR3 is CASSQKHGTGNNSPLHF. CDR3 sequence (DNA): TGCGCCAGCAGCCAAAAACATGGCACAGGGAATAATTCACCCCTCCACTTT.

As for this clone: Other DNA sequences within the sample encode an identical CDR3. The rearrangement uses TRBV5-1 and TRBJ2-5; no reliable D call. The germline V gene encodes CDR1 SGHRS and CDR2 YFSETQ. V was clipped by 1 base and J by 5 bases, with 3 bases between them. This CDR3 is built from 11 residues. The CDR3 DNA sequence: TGCGCCAGCAGCTTGTCTGAGACCCAGTACTTC. Its translation is CASSLSETQYF. The whole variable domain, filled in from reference TRBV5-1 and TRBJ2-5, reads KAGVTQTPRYLIKTRGQQVTLSCSPISGHRSVSWYQQTPGQGLQFLFEYFSETQRNKGNFPGRFSGRQFSNSRSEMNVSTLELGDSALYLCASSLSETQYFGPGTRLLVL.

The chain recombines TRBV7-3 with TRBJ1-1; 7 bases align to TRBD1. This CDR3 spans 14 amino acids. Germline-derived CDR1 and CDR2 are SGHTA and FQGTGA. The ends lost 4 bases at V and 1 base at J; junction bases unmatched: 3. Written as DNA, the CDR3 is TGTGCCAGCAGCTCGGACAGGAAGAACACTGAAGCTTTCTTT. This translates into CASSSDRKNTEAFF.

CDR3 DNA sequence: TGTGCCAGCAGCTTAGGCAGGGAGACCCTTGGGGAGCAGTACTTC. Its protein is CASSLGRETLGEQYF. V gene TRBV7-9 combines with J gene TRBJ2-7, with D perhaps TRBD1 or TRBD2 (5 bases each). The germline V gene has CDR1 SEHNR and CDR2 FQNEAQ (reference sequence). The CDR3 totals 15 residues. Trimming pared 1 base from V and 7 bases from J, leaving 17 bases between.

The chain uses TRBV10-2 and TRBJ2-7; TRBD2 agrees at 7 bases. V was pared by 5 bases and J by 3 bases, with 10 bases of the junction left unmatched. The CDR3 sequence is 15 residues long. Germline V lookup: CDR1 WSHSY, CDR2 SAAADI. The CDR3: CASSRDYVEFYEQYF. The CDR3 region has the DNA TGCGCCAGCAGTCGGGACTATGTAGAATTCTACGAGCAGTACTTC.

The chain is built from TRBV7-6 and TRBJ1-2; D not certain. Germline CDR1 and CDR2: SGHVS and FNYEAQ. Trimming removed 5 bases at V and 8 bases at J, with 15 bases between. This CDR3 comprises 13 residues. The CDR3, as DNA: TGTGCCAGCAGCCCCCCGGGCCAAGGAGGCTACACCTTC. This codes for CASSPPGQGGYTF.

This rearrangement joins TRBV7-2 to TRBJ1-4, with TRBD1 matching over 8 bases. This CDR3 contains 14 residues. CDR1 and CDR2 (germline): SGHTA, FQGNSA. Trimming took 1 base from V and 8 from J; bases not matched to a gene: 3. DNA for the CDR3: TGTGCCAGCAGCTTAGGCAGGGGGCAAGAAAAACTGTTTTTT. Translated: CASSLGRGQEKLFF.

This sequence joins TRBV5-1 and TRBJ2-3; tentatively, D is TRBD2 (7 bases). CDR1 SGHRS and CDR2 YFSETQ come from the germline V gene. V was cut by 5 bases and J by 4 bases, with 17 bases left in between. This CDR3 comprises 15 residues. The CDR3 nucleotides read TGCGCCAGCAGGGATCCGGGGGGCGAACCAGATACGCAGTATTTT. This sequence encodes CASRDPGGEPDTQYF.

V and J are TRBV6-1 and TRBJ1-1; 7 bases are a match to TRBD1. V lost 6 bases and J lost 5; bases outside the gene matches: 3. Germline V CDR1 and CDR2: MNHNS, SASEGT. CDR3 length equals 12 residues. CDR3 in amino acids: CASRPTGTEAFF. In DNA form, the CDR3 reads TGTGCCAGCAGACCGACAGGGACTGAAGCTTTCTTT.

The DNA of the CDR3 is TGTGCCAGCAGCCTGATAGGGCAAATCCAAGAGACCCAGTACTTC. It yields the protein CASSLIGQIQETQYF. The V and J genes are TRBV5-5 and TRBJ2-5; D unclear. Trimming took 4 bases from V and 1 from J, leaving 14 bases between them. The CDR3 consists of 15 residues. Germline assignment: CDR1 SGHKS and CDR2 YYEKEE (reference sequence).

CDR3: CASSVATHFGQSTEAFF. As DNA, the CDR3 is TGTGCCAGCAGCGTAGCTACGCATTTTGGACAGAGCACTGAAGCTTTCTTT. V usage is TRBV9 and J usage is TRBJ1-1; tentative D call: TRBD1 (6 bases). The V end was cut by 0 bases, the J end by 4 bases, with 19 bases between. This CDR3 is 17 amino acids long. Germline-derived CDR1 and CDR2 are SGDLS and YYNGEE.

This clone was detected only a few times. The chain is built from TRBV5-4 and TRBJ1-6; TRBD1 matches at 8 bases. J lost 8 bases, V lost 5 bases, and 6 bases had no gene match. The CDR3 sequence is 14 residues long. Germline lookup yields CDR1 SGHNT and CDR2 YYREEE (reference sequence). CDR3 loop: CASSMDRAYSPLHF. DNA of the CDR3: TGTGCCAGCAGTATGGACAGGGCTTATTCACCCCTCCACTTT.

The chain links TRBV15 to TRBJ2-5; a weak D match, TRBD1 (6 bases). The V gene's germline CDR1 is LNHNV and CDR2 YYDKDF (reference sequence). CDR3 size: 16 residues. V was clipped by 0 bases and J by 6 bases, with 17 bases between them. CDR3 in amino acids: CATSRDTGLEGKTQYF. The CDR3 coding sequence is TGTGCCACCAGCAGAGACACAGGGCTTGAGGGGAAGACCCAGTACTTC.